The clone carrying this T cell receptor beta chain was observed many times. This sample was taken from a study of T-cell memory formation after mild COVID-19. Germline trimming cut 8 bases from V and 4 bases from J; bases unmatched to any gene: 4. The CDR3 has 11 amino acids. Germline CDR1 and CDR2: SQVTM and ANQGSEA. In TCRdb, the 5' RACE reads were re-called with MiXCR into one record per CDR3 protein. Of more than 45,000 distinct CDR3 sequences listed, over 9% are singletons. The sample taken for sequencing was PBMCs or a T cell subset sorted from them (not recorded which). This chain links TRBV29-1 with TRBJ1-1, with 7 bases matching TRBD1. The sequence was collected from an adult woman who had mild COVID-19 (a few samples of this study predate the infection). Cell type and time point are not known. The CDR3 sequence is CSPYRGTEAFF. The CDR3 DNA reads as TGCAGCCCATACAGGGGCACTGAAGCTTTCTTT.